Following are 30 T cell receptor beta chains from one sample sequenced in a study of blood T cell repertoires in COVID-19. The repertoire was sequenced with immunoSEQ multiplex PCR; TCRdb's copy has only in-frame clones and lacks some. The sample includes around 300,000 clones, around 82% of them seen just once. What was sequenced was peripheral blood. These receptors were taken from a woman between 50 and 59 years old who had recovered from COVID-19.

The V call is TRBV2, the J call TRBJ1-1; D call uncertain. The CDR3 sequence is 14 residues long. Germline V gene data show CDR1 as SNHLY and CDR2 as FYNNEI. The V end lost 2 bases, the J end lost 5 bases, and 12 bases lay between the germline ends. As DNA, the CDR3 is TGTGCCAGCAGTGAAAGGATCGGGAGTACTGAAGCTTTCTTT. This sequence encodes CASSERIGSTEAFF. Complete variable domain (other parts from reference TRBV2 and TRBJ1-1): EPEVTQTPSHQVTQMGQEVILRCVPISNHLYFYWYRQILGQKVEFLVSFYNNEISEKSEIFDDQFSVERPDGSNFTLKIRSTKLEDSAMYFCASSERIGSTEAFFGQGTRLTVV.

The gene calls are TRBV30 and TRBJ1-4; the D is unclear. The germline V and J ends were trimmed by 0 bases and 5 bases, with 7 bases remaining between them. This CDR3 has 13 residues. Germline loops: CDR1 GTSNPN, CDR2 SVGIG (reference sequence). CDR3 bases: TGTGCCTGGAGTGTACAAAGAAATGAAAAACTGTTTTTT. Its protein is CAWSVQRNEKLFF.

The V call is TRBV12-3 or TRBV12-4, the J call TRBJ2-7; D remains unclear. The CDR3 totals 13 residues. V lost 5 bases and J 0 bases, leaving 8 bases between the germline ends. The DNA for the CDR3 is TGTGCCAGCAGTCTGACTGTCTCCTACGAGCAGTACTTC. This gives the protein CASSLTVSYEQYF.

The gene calls are TRBV6-2 or TRBV6-3 and TRBJ2-5; TRBD1 might be the D (8 bases). V was pared by 2 bases and J by 2 bases, with 24 bases between. The CDR3 runs 19 residues. Germline V gene data show CDR1 as MNHEY and CDR2 as SVGEGT. CDR3 nucleotide sequence: TGTGCCAGCAGTTACGATAGGGGGGGGCCGGACAGGGAACAAGAGACCCAGTACTTC. This codes for CASSYDRGGPDREQETQYF.

The chain employs TRBV4-3 and TRBJ2-7; 7 bases line up with TRBD1. The junction had 15 bases not matched to a gene; V was cut back by 2 bases and J by 2 bases. The length of the CDR3 is 18 residues. Germline lookup yields CDR1 LGHNA and CDR2 YSLEER. The CDR3 DNA follows: TGCGCCAGCAGCCAACCAAGAGGGGGCAGGGTGAGGGCCTACGAGCAGTACTTC. It specifies CASSQPRGGRVRAYEQYF.

This chain joins TRBV28 and TRBJ2-2; 8 nucleotides agree with TRBD2. The CDR3 covers 15 residues. V shed 5 bases, J shed 1 base, and the junction held 3 bases outside the gene matches. The germline V gene encodes CDR1 MDHEN and CDR2 SYDVKM. Written as DNA, the CDR3 is TGTGCCAGCAGTAAAAGCGGGGGGAACACCGGGGAGCTGTTTTTT. It translates to CASSKSGGNTGELFF.

The V call is TRBV6-5, the J call TRBJ1-3; D ambiguous. Germline V gene lookup returns CDR1 MNHEY and CDR2 SVGAGI. V was trimmed by 6 bases and J by 0 bases, leaving 9 bases between them. This CDR3 is 14 amino acids long. The DNA of the CDR3 is TGTGCCAGCAGCCAAAGTAGCTCTGGAAACACCATATATTTT. It yields the protein CASSQSSSGNTIYF.

A few counts support this clone. The chain couples TRBV9 to TRBJ1-1; D not certain. Trimming removed 4 bases at V and 3 bases at J, with 7 bases between. This CDR3 is 12 amino acids long. Germline loops: CDR1 SGDLS, CDR2 YYNGEE. CDR3 bases: TGTGCCAGCAGCCTTGAGGACACTGAAGCTTTCTTT. Amino acid sequence: CASSLEDTEAFF.

This clone was seen a handful of times. The J gene is TRBJ2-7, the V gene TRBV4-2; 9 bases line up with TRBD1. CDR1 and CDR2 (germline): LGHNA, YNFKEQ. Trimming took 1 base from V and 2 from J; bases not matched to a gene: 6. The length of the CDR3 is 16 residues. CDR3 bases: TGTGCCAGCAGCCAAGGGATACAGGGGGCTACCTACGAGCAGTACTTC. Its protein product is CASSQGIQGATYEQYF.

The CDR3 reads CASSMGPGQGLGQRGYTF. CDR3 in DNA: TGTGCCAGTAGTATGGGCCCCGGACAGGGTCTCGGTCAGAGGGGCTACACCTTC. The genes are TRBV19 and TRBJ1-2; 8 positions agree with TRBD1. The CDR3 loop spans 18 amino acids. Germline assignment: CDR1 LNHDA and CDR2 SQIVND (reference sequence). The J segment lost 8 bases and the V segment lost 3 bases, leaving 20 bases of the junction unmatched. Supplemented by reference TRBV19 and TRBJ1-2, the full variable domain reads DGGITQSPKYLFRKEGQNVTLSCEQNLNHDAMYWYRQDPGQGLRLIYYSQIVNDFQKGDIAEGYSVSREKKESFPLTVTSAQKNPTAFYLCASSMGPGQGLGQRGYTFGSGTRLTVV.

The chain joins TRBV9 to TRBJ1-1, with D possibly TRBD1 on 5 matching bases. CDR3 length: 13 amino acids. Germline V CDR1 and CDR2: SGDLS, YYNGEE. V gave up 0 bases and J gave up 8 bases, with 11 bases separating them. The CDR3 DNA sequence: TGTGCCAGCAGCGTAGTGGGGCCGGCGGAAGCTTTCTTT. It codes for CASSVVGPAEAFF.

This clone has a handful of counts. Other DNA sequences in the sample encode the same CDR3. V is TRBV7-9 and J is TRBJ1-4; D is unresolved. Germline-derived CDR1 and CDR2 are SEHNR and FQNEAQ (reference sequence). The germline V and J ends were trimmed by 3 bases and 3 bases, with 8 bases remaining between them. This CDR3 region has 14 residues. CDR3 bases: TGTGCCAGCAGCTTCAGTGGTTCTAATGAAAAACTGTTTTTT. It translates to CASSFSGSNEKLFF.

In its sample, this clone was seen a few times. The chain links TRBV6-5 to TRBJ2-6; a weak D match, TRBD1 (6 bases). The CDR3 loop spans 15 amino acids. The V gene lost 8 bases and the J gene lost 2 bases, with 13 bases spanning the gap. Germline V lookup: CDR1 MNHEY, CDR2 SVGAGI. The CDR3 nucleotides are TGTGCCAGCTCACAGGGCTTAGCTGGGGCCAACGTCCTGACTTTC. Amino acids: CASSQGLAGANVLTF.

The J gene is TRBJ1-2, the V gene TRBV7-9, with a tentative D call TRBD1 (5 bases). Looked up from germline, CDR1 is SEHNR and CDR2 is FQNEAQ (reference sequence). The V gene lost 5 bases and the J gene lost 7 bases, with 23 bases spanning the gap. The CDR3 consists of 16 residues. This CDR3 reads CASSPVLDTYLVGYTF. DNA of the CDR3: TGTGCCAGCAGCCCCGTTTTGGACACCTACCTGGTTGGCTACACCTTC.

The chain links TRBV6-5 to TRBJ1-5; weak D call: TRBD1 (6 bases). V lost 10 bases and J 3 bases, leaving 13 bases between the germline ends. This CDR3 contains 13 residues. CDR1 and CDR2 (germline): MNHEY, SVGAGI. The CDR3: CATKQGANQPQHF. The CDR3 DNA is TGTGCCACCAAACAGGGTGCCAATCAGCCCCAGCATTTT.

The chain joins TRBV18 to TRBJ2-7; 7 bases map to TRBD2. With 0 bases clipped from V and 3 bases from J, the junction kept 5 bases outside the gene matches. This CDR3 has 15 residues. In germline, CDR1 is KGHSH, CDR2 LQKENI. The CDR3 sequence is CASSPPGLKIYEQYF. The CDR3 region has the DNA TGTGCCAGCTCACCACCGGGACTAAAGATCTACGAGCAGTACTTC.

The chain has TRBV30 and TRBJ1-2; 8 bases map to TRBD1. The CDR3 consists of 15 residues. Germline lookup yields CDR1 GTSNPN and CDR2 SVGIG (reference sequence). V shed 4 bases and J 3 bases; nucleotides not matched to a gene: 10. In DNA form, the CDR3 reads TGTGCCTGGACGTTCTCCGGGACAGGTGACTATGGCTACACCTTC. It encodes CAWTFSGTGDYGYTF.

The rearrangement joins TRBV7-2 to TRBJ2-1; 8 positions agree with TRBD2. CDR1 and CDR2 (germline): SGHTA, FQGNSA. This CDR3 has 16 residues. V was pared by 1 base and J by 7 bases, with 9 bases of the junction left unmatched. The chain's CDR3 is CASSLEPAGALNEQFF. The CDR3 nucleotides are TGTGCCAGCAGCTTAGAGCCAGCGGGAGCGTTGAATGAGCAGTTCTTC. The full variable domain, in which reference TRBV7-2 and TRBJ2-1 provide the parts outside the CDR3, is GAGVSQSPSNKVTEKGKDVELRCDPISGHTALYWYRQSLGQGLEFLIYFQGNSAPDKSGLPSDRFSAERTGGSVSTLTIQRTQQEDSAVYLCASSLEPAGALNEQFFGPGTRLTVL.

V and J are TRBV18 and TRBJ2-7; the match to TRBD1 covers 11 bases. Trimming cost V 1 base and J 3 bases; bases outside gene matches: 8. CDR1 and CDR2 (germline): KGHSH, LQKENI. The CDR3 contains 17 residues. The CDR3 nucleotides are TGTGCCAGCTCACCACTAACCCTCGGGACAGGGGGCTACGAGCAGTACTTC. This gives the protein CASSPLTLGTGGYEQYF.

The J gene is TRBJ1-2, the V gene TRBV6-2 or TRBV6-3; TRBD1 agrees at 8 bases. The CDR3 runs to 15 residues. Germline V gene lookup returns CDR1 MNHEY and CDR2 SVGEGT. The trim removed 1 base at V and 5 bases at J, leaving 6 bases unmatched. The CDR3 sequence is CASSYLRDRMYGYTF. In DNA form, the CDR3 reads TGTGCCAGCAGTTACTTAAGGGACAGGATGTATGGCTACACCTTC.

The chain combines TRBV4-3 with TRBJ1-2; 7 bases agree with TRBD1. This CDR3 has 17 residues. Germline V gene data show CDR1 as LGHNA and CDR2 as YSLEER. V dropped 4 bases and J dropped 6; count of bases not matched to a gene: 17. CDR3 DNA sequence: TGCGCCAGCAGCCTGACGTGGGGGGACAGACCAATTAATGGCTACACCTTC. It is translated as CASSLTWGDRPINGYTF.

The DNA of the CDR3 is TGTGCCGCGTGGTCTTACTATGGCTACACCTTC. Translated, it gives CAAWSYYGYTF. This rearrangement joins TRBV28 to TRBJ1-2; D call uncertain. In germline, CDR1 is MDHEN, CDR2 SYDVKM. Trimming removed 11 bases at V and 3 bases at J, with 10 bases between. The CDR3 has 11 amino acids.

This chain connects TRBV4-2 to TRBJ1-1; a possible D gene is TRBD1 (6 bases). Germline lookup yields CDR1 LGHNA and CDR2 YNFKEQ. The CDR3 is made up of 14 amino acids. V lost 2 bases, J lost 2 bases, and 9 bases lay in between. CDR3 loop: CASSQLTGNTEAFF. CDR3 sequence (DNA): TGTGCCAGCAGCCAACTGACAGGAAACACTGAAGCTTTCTTT.

The chain couples TRBV10-3 to TRBJ1-1, with 9 bases matching TRBD1. With 7 bases clipped from V and 1 base from J, the junction kept 1 base outside the gene matches. The CDR3 is 13 residues long. Germline loops: CDR1 ENHRY, CDR2 SYGVKD. The CDR3 bases are TGTGCCATCACGGGACAGGGGAACACTGAAGCTTTCTTT. Protein product: CAITGQGNTEAFF.

The V call is TRBV7-8, the J call TRBJ2-2; D not certain. Trimming cost V 5 bases and J 4 bases, with 23 bases left between them. The germline CDR1 and CDR2 sequences are SGHVS and FQNEAQ. The CDR3 is 18 amino acids. The CDR3 loop is CASSPKETARVPTGELFF. Here the CDR3 DNA reads TGTGCCAGCAGCCCGAAAGAAACCGCGAGAGTACCCACCGGGGAGCTGTTTTTT.

The gene calls are TRBV27 and TRBJ1-3; 7 bases are shared with TRBD1. Germline-derived CDR1 and CDR2 are MNHEY and SMNVEV (reference sequence). V was pared by 5 bases and J by 0 bases, with 7 bases of the junction left unmatched. This CDR3 is built from 16 residues. For the CDR3, the DNA is TGTGCCAGCAGTCGTCAGGGGACAGTCTCTGGAAACACCATATATTTT. The encoded protein is CASSRQGTVSGNTIYF.

This chain joins TRBV18 and TRBJ2-7; a weak D match, TRBD2 (6 bases). In germline, CDR1 is KGHSH, CDR2 LQKENI. V lost 3 bases, J lost 6 bases, and 6 bases lay in between. This CDR3 is built from 11 residues. Here the CDR3 reads CASSPGGEQYF. CDR3 sequence (DNA): TGTGCCAGCTCACCGGGGGGCGAGCAGTACTTC. Drawing the rest from reference TRBV18 and TRBJ2-7, the complete variable domain is NAGVMQNPRHLVRRRGQEARLRCSPMKGHSHVYWYRQLPEEGLKFMVYLQKENIIDESGMPKERFSAEFPKEGPSILRIQQVVRGDSAAYFCASSPGGEQYFGPGTRLTVT.

This clone occurred once. The chain employs TRBV28 and TRBJ2-5, with 8 bases fitting TRBD1. The CDR3 sequence is 14 residues long. The germline V gene has CDR1 MDHEN and CDR2 SYDVKM. With 5 bases clipped from V and 4 bases from J, the junction kept 6 bases outside the gene matches. Written as DNA, the CDR3 is TGTGCCAGCAGTCCGGACAGGGTCGGAGAGACCCAGTACTTC. Translating gives CASSPDRVGETQYF. The variable domain in full, with the rest retrieved from reference TRBV28 and TRBJ2-5, is DVKVTQSSRYLVKRTGEKVFLECVQDMDHENMFWYRQDPGLGLRLIYFSYDVKMKEKGDIPEGYSVSREKKERFSLILESASTNQTSMYLCASSPDRVGETQYFGPGTRLLVL.

V gene TRBV5-4 combines with J gene TRBJ2-5, with 12 positions matching TRBD2. Trimming cost V 4 bases and J 5 bases; bases outside gene matches: 6. The CDR3 covers 15 residues. The germline gives CDR1 SGHNT, CDR2 YYREEE (reference sequence). In nucleotides, the CDR3 is TGTGCCAGCAGCGGGCGACTAGCGGGGGAGGAGACCCAGTACTTC. Translation: CASSGRLAGEETQYF.

The chain recombines TRBV7-3 with TRBJ2-1, with 10 bases aligning to TRBD1. The trim removed 1 base at V and 8 bases at J, leaving 11 bases unmatched. Germline V gene sequence: CDR1 SGHTA, CDR2 FQGTGA. The CDR3 length is 17 residues. CDR3 DNA: TGTGCCAGCAGCTTAATGGGGCGGGGGACAGGGGCGGATGAGCAGTTCTTC. Amino acids: CASSLMGRGTGADEQFF.